Listed here is a single T cell receptor beta chain. The antigen is not known. Only in-frame clones appear in the TCRdb table, and some are missing; sequencing was by immunoSEQ multiplex PCR. The sample contains under 200,000 clones, around 90% of which appear only once. The V end was cut by 6 bases, the J end by 7 bases, with 12 bases between. The CDR3 extends over 11 amino acids. Per germline, CDR1 DFQATT and CDR2 SNEGSKA (reference sequence). This record belongs to a study of T cell responses to AZD1222 COVID-19 vaccine. Findings and limits, study-wide: Every sample of the repertoires postdated the peak T cell response.

The starting material was peripheral blood, obtained on day 0 of AZD1222 vaccination. This sequence joins TRBV20-1 and TRBJ1-1; no reliable D call. The receptor was isolated from an adult in good health. For the CDR3, the DNA is TGCAGTGCGAGTCGGCAGAATGAAGCTTTCTTT. It yields the protein CSASRQNEAFF.